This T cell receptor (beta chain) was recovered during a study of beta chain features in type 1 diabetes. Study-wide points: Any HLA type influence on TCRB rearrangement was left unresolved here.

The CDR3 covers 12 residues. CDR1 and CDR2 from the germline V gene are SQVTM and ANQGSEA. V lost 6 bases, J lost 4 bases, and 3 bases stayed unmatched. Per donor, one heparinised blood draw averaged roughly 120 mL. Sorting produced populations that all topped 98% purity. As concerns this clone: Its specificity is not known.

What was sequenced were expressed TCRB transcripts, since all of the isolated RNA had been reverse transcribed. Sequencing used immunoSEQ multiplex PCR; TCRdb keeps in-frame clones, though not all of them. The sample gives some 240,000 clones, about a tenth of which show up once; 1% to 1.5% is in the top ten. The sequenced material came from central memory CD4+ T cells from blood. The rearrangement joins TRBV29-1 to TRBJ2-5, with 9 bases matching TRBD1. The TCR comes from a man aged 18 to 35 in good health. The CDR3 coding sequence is TGCAGCGTGGACAGGGGAGGAGAGACCCAGTACTTC. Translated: CSVDRGGETQYF.